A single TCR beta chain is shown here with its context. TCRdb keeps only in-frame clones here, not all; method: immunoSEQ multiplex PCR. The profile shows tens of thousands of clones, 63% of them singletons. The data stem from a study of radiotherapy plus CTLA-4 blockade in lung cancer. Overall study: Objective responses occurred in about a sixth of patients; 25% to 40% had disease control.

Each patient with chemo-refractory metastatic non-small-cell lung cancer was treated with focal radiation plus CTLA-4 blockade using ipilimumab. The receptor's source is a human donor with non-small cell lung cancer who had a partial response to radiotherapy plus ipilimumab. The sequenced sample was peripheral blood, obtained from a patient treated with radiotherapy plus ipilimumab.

CDR3 amino acids: CASRAAGTGLSYGYTF. DNA of the CDR3: TGTGCCAGCAGAGCAGCCGGGACAGGGCTAAGTTATGGCTACACCTTC. The chain employs TRBV5-4 and TRBJ1-2, with TRBD1 identical over 9 bases. The V gene end was trimmed by 5 bases and the J gene end by 5 bases; junction bases not matched to a gene: 13. This CDR3 has 16 residues. Per the germline V gene, CDR1 is SGHNT and CDR2 is YYREEE (reference sequence).